These T cell receptor beta chains were read from a single sample in a study of ipilimumab plus nivolumab after autologous stem cell transplantation. Generated by immunoSEQ multiplex PCR, the TCRdb table keeps only in-frame clones and is missing some. Of approximately 80,000 clones in the sample, 75% to 85% were seen once. Sequences were derived from PBMCs, sampled in a trial of ipilimumab plus nivolumab as post-transplant consolidation. The receptors stem from a male donor with diffuse large B-cell lymphoma. CDR3s leave out the opening cysteine and the closing phenylalanine or tryptophan.

CDR3aa,v_gene
ASSPSNPGTDTQY,TRBV5-4
ASSFLGVPRKTYEQY,TRBV5-6
ASSSSRTLNTEAF,TRBV27
ASSPTWQSGNTIY,TRBV11-2
ASSSLQGAGFEAF,TRBV7-8
ASSPVRGLAGGNEQF,TRBV4-1
AISEFASASTDTQY,TRBV10-3
ASSEIEDQPQH,TRBV2
ASSGASSYNEQF,TRBV9
ASSYICWSSYNSPLH,TRBV6-8
ASSPDSYGYT,TRBV5-4
ASSSGTSGGRTDTQY,TRBV10-1
ASSQSTEAF,TRBV14
ASSLVQAGQF,TRBV7-2
ASSLETGTYGYT,TRBV5-1
ASSELVTKSGENEKLF,TRBV25-1
ASKRGLDEKLF,TRBV2
ASSLPGQKNIQY,TRBV5-6
ASSQEGSDNYGYT,TRBV4-2
ASSSATGGAEKLF,TRBV7-9
SVEDPGGWGAMDTQY,TRBV29-1